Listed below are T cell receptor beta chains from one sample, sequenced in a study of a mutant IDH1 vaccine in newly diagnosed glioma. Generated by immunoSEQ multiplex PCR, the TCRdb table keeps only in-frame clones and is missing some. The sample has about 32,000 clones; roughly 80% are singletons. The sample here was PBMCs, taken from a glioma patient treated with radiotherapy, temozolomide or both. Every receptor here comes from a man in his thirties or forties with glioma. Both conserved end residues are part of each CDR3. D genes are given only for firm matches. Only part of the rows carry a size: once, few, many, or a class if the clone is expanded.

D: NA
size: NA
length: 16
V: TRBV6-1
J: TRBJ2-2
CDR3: CASSDWGGANTGELFF
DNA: TGTGCCAGCAGTGACTGGGGTGGTGCGAACACCGGGGAGCTGTTTTTT

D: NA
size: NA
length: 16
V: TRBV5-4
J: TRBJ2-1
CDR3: CASSLEAVSSYNEQFF
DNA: TGTGCCAGCAGCTTGGAGGCGGTGTCCTCCTACAATGAGCAGTTCTTC

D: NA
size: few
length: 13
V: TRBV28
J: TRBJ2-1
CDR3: CASSSQGSNEQFF
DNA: TGTGCCAGCAGTTCTCAGGGAAGTAATGAGCAGTTCTTC

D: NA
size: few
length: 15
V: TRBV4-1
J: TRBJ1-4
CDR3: CASSQVGGEDEKLFF
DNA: TGCGCCAGCAGCCAAGTTGGGGGGGAGGATGAAAAACTGTTTTTT

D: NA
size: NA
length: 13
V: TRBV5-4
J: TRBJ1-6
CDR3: CASSLGYRGTLHF
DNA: TGTGCCAGCAGCTTGGGGTACCGGGGAACCCTCCACTTT

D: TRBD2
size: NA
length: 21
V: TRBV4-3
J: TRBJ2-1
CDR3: CASSQEGTSVYAMGSYNEQFF
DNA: TGCGCCAGCAGCCAAGAAGGGACTAGCGTGTACGCAATGGGCTCCTACAATGAGCAGTTCTTC

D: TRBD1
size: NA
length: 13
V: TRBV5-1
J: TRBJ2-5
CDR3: CASRDRGIETQYF
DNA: TGCGCCAGCAGGGACAGGGGGATAGAGACCCAGTACTTC

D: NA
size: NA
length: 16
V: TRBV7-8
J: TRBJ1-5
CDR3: CASSLEGHQSRQPQHF
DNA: TGTGCCAGCAGCTTAGAGGGGCACCAAAGCCGTCAGCCCCAGCATTTT

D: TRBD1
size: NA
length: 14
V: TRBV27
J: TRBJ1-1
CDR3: CASYPGGLNTEAFF
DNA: TGTGCCAGCTATCCAGGGGGATTGAACACTGAAGCTTTCTTT

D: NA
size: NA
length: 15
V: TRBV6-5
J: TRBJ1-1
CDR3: CASSYSSSWQTEAFF
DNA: TGTGCCAGCAGTTACTCGTCAAGTTGGCAGACAGAAGCTTTCTTT

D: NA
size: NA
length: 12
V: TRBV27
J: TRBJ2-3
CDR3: CASSPASRVPYF
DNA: TGTGCCAGCAGTCCCGCCTCACGTGTACCGTATTTT

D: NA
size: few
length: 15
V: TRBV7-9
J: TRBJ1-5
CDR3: CASSFSTGTGQPQHF
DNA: TGTGCCAGCAGCTTCTCTACAGGGACGGGTCAGCCCCAGCATTTT

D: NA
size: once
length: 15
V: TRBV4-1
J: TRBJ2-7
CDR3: CASSQGAEPSYEQYF
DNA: TGCGCCAGCAGCCAAGGGGCAGAACCTTCCTACGAGCAGTACTTC

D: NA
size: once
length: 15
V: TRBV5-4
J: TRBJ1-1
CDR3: CASSARPVMNTEAFF
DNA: TGTGCCAGCAGCGCCAGACCAGTGATGAACACTGAAGCTTTCTTT

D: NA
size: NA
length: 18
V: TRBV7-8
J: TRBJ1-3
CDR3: CASSLRRQSGDSGNTIYF
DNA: TGTGCCAGCAGCTTACGTCGACAGTCAGGTGACTCTGGAAACACCATATATTTT

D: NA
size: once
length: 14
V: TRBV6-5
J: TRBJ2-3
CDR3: CASSWDINTDTQYF
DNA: TGTGCCAGCAGCTGGGACATTAACACAGATACGCAGTATTTT

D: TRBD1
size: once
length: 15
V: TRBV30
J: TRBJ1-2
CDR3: CALWPGRGSIYGYTF
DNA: TGTGCCCTCTGGCCGGGCAGGGGGTCGATCTATGGCTACACCTTC

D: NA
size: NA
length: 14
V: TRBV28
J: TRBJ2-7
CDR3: CASSVGGGGREQYF
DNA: TGTGCCAGCAGTGTAGGAGGGGGGGGTCGCGAGCAGTACTTC

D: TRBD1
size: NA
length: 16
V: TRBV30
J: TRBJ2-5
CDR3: CAWSVPWTGEKETQYF
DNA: TGTGCCTGGAGTGTACCGTGGACAGGGGAGAAAGAGACCCAGTACTTC

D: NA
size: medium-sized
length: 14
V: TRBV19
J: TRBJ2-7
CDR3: CASSIVTGQAEQYF
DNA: TGTGCCAGTAGTATAGTGACAGGCCAGGCGGAGCAGTACTTC

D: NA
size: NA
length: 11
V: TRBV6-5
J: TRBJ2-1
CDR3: CASTDGLEQFF
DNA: TGTGCCAGCACCGACGGACTAGAGCAGTTCTTC

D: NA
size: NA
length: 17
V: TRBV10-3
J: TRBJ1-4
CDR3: CAISEKGKSATNEKLFF
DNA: TGTGCCATCAGTGAAAAGGGCAAGAGTGCAACTAATGAAAAACTGTTTTTT